This T cell receptor beta chain was observed in a study of cytomegalovirus exposure and HLA in healthy donors. Study overall: Samples from HLA-typed donors yielded around 85 million unique TCRs in an early data release.

The CDR3 consists of 15 residues. In germline, CDR1 is LGHNA, CDR2 YNFKEQ. The V gene lost 4 bases and the J gene lost 1 base, with 13 bases spanning the gap. About this clone: The antigen remains unidentified.

60 Vbeta and 13 Jbeta primers were used in PCR. Sequenced by immunoSEQ multiplex PCR; TCRdb stores in-frame clones only, minus some. Of 110,000 to 150,000 clones listed, over 70% are singletons. Study conclusions and caveats: DRB1 showed the most TCR associations and HLA-C the fewest in a later analysis, as rates varied by HLA locus.

The source of this sequence is a woman in her thirties or forties in good health and CMV-seronegative. The rearrangement links TRBV4-2 to TRBJ1-2, with a weak D call TRBD1 (5 bases). Source material: PBMCs. CDR3 nucleotides: TGTGCCAGCAGCCTACCAGCGGGGGATAACTATGGCTACACCTTC. Its translation is CASSLPAGDNYGYTF.